The clone carrying this T cell receptor (beta chain) was recorded at least ten times. The antigen is undetermined. Germline V gene lookup returns CDR1 MNHNS and CDR2 SASEGT. Losses at the gene ends were 5 bases for V and 5 bases for J; bases not matched to a gene: 7. The CDR3 extends over 15 amino acids. The time point denotes: persistent/refractory GD, antithyroid drugs over 5 years with positive TRAb. There was RNA extracted from PBMCs, and the TCR library was made from it. From an endocrinology department in Xi'an, China, came the patients. The authors built TCR beta libraries using iRepertoire HTBI primers and Arm-PCR of CDR3 regions. TCRdb reprocessed the multiplex PCR reads via MiXCR and lists one record per CDR3 protein. The sample records approximately 470,000 distinct CDR3 sequences, under 25% being singletons. These data are taken from a study of regulatory T cells in long-lasting Graves disease. Overall study findings and caveats: Under persistent disease, TRBV28, TRBJ1-2 and TRBJ2-5 were used preferentially.

Sequencing was performed on peripheral blood mononuclear cells (PBMCs), taken when the disease was refractory, from a patient treated with antithyroid drugs. The sequence was obtained from a female donor with Graves disease. The chain joins TRBV6-1 to TRBJ2-5, with 11 positions matching TRBD2. DNA of the CDR3: TGTGCCAGCAGTATAGCGGGAGGGTTAGGTGAGACCCAGTACTTC. Its translation: CASSIAGGLGETQYF.